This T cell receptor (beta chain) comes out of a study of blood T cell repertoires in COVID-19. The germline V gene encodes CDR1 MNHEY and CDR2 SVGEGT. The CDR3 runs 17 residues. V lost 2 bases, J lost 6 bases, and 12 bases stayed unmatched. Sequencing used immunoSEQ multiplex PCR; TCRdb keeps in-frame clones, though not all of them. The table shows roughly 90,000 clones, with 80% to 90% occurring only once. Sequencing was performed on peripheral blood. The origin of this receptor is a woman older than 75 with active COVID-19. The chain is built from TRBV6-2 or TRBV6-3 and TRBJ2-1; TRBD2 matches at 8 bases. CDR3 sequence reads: CASSYLASGSIPNEQFF. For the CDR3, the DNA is TGTGCCAGCAGTTACCTGGCTAGCGGGTCAATTCCCAATGAGCAGTTCTTC.